This entry lists 19 T cell receptor beta chains sequenced from one sample in a study of blood T cell repertoires in COVID-19. Sequencing used immunoSEQ multiplex PCR; TCRdb keeps in-frame clones, though not all of them. The sample holds tens of thousands of clones, roughly 82% seen once. Sequencing was carried out using peripheral blood. These receptors were taken from a human donor in a cohort sampled during active COVID-19.

This sequence joins TRBV4-2 and TRBJ2-5, with D possibly TRBD1 on 6 matching bases. Germline CDR1 reads LGHNA; CDR2 reads YNFKEQ. This CDR3 is 14 amino acids long. V was trimmed by 0 bases and J by 5 bases, leaving 10 bases between them. The CDR3 protein is CASSQDLRGETQYF. CDR3 sequence (DNA): TGTGCCAGCAGCCAAGATCTGAGGGGGGAGACCCAGTACTTC.

The chain links TRBV19 to TRBJ2-7; D perhaps matches TRBD1 (6 bases). The germline V gene has CDR1 LNHDA and CDR2 SQIVND (reference sequence). The CDR3 covers 14 residues. The V gene lost 3 bases and the J gene lost 3 bases, with 12 bases spanning the gap. The DNA of the CDR3 is TGTGCCAGTAGTATTTCTCAGGGGTTCTACGAGCAGTACTTC. Amino acid sequence: CASSISQGFYEQYF. The full variable domain, in which reference TRBV19 and TRBJ2-7 provide the parts outside the CDR3, is DGGITQSPKYLFRKEGQNVTLSCEQNLNHDAMYWYRQDPGQGLRLIYYSQIVNDFQKGDIAEGYSVSREKKESFPLTVTSAQKNPTAFYLCASSISQGFYEQYFGPGTRLTVT.

This chain connects TRBV7-9 to TRBJ1-1; unclear D gene. CDR3 length equals 13 residues. The V end was cut by 5 bases, the J end by 3 bases, with 10 bases between. Germline V lookup: CDR1 SEHNR, CDR2 FQNEAQ (reference sequence). The CDR3 spells CASSPTDDTEAFF. The CDR3 DNA reads as TGTGCCAGCAGCCCAACAGACGACACTGAAGCTTTCTTT.

The genes are TRBV4-1 and TRBJ2-5; 8 nucleotides agree with TRBD2. With 0 bases clipped from V and 1 base from J, the junction kept 1 base outside the gene matches. This CDR3 has 15 amino acids. CDR1 and CDR2 (germline): MGHRA, YSYEKL. The CDR3 loop reads CASSQDGGGQETQYF. DNA for the CDR3: TGCGCCAGCAGCCAAGACGGGGGGGGCCAAGAGACCCAGTACTTC.

The chain is built from TRBV9 and TRBJ2-2, with 10 positions matching TRBD1. The germline CDR1 and CDR2 sequences are SGDLS and YYNGEE. The CDR3 sequence is 15 residues long. The junction had 4 bases not matched to a gene; V was cut back by 3 bases and J by 5 bases. The chain's CDR3 is CASSARDRGTGELFF. The DNA of the CDR3 is TGTGCCAGCAGCGCGAGGGACAGGGGAACCGGGGAGCTGTTTTTT.

V gene TRBV5-1 combines with J gene TRBJ2-7; D is uncertain. CDR3 size: 14 residues. Germline V lookup: CDR1 SGHRS, CDR2 YFSETQ. Deletions cut 2 bases from V and 2 bases from J, with 11 bases between. CDR3 region: CASSLNPVTYEQYF. CDR3 in DNA: TGCGCCAGCAGCTTAAACCCGGTCACCTACGAGCAGTACTTC.

This chain uses TRBV7-9 with TRBJ1-1; 10 positions match TRBD1. The ends lost 5 bases at V and 3 bases at J; junction bases unmatched: 9. CDR3 length: 16 residues. Germline V gene lookup returns CDR1 SEHNR and CDR2 FQNEAQ (reference sequence). The CDR3 reads CASSPTGTGAYTEAFF. The CDR3, as DNA: TGTGCCAGCAGCCCAACCGGGACAGGGGCCTACACTGAAGCTTTCTTT.

The V and J genes are TRBV6-6 and TRBJ1-4; 8 bases map to TRBD1. Losses at the gene ends were 0 bases for V and 7 bases for J; bases not matched to a gene: 4. The CDR3 contains 15 residues. Looked up from germline, CDR1 is MNHNY and CDR2 is SVGAGI (reference sequence). The CDR3 sequence is CASSYSVGQGEKLFF. Here the CDR3 DNA reads TGTGCCAGCAGTTACTCGGTTGGACAGGGTGAAAAACTGTTTTTT.

The chain links TRBV11-2 to TRBJ2-3, with 10 positions matching TRBD1. CDR1 is SGHAT, CDR2 FQNNGV, per germline. This CDR3 comprises 16 residues. V lost 5 bases to trimming and J lost 4 bases; unmatched junction nucleotides: 9. The CDR3 sequence is CASSRPGQGIPDTQYF. CDR3 nucleotides: TGTGCCAGCAGCCGACCGGGACAGGGGATTCCAGATACGCAGTATTTT.

V and J are TRBV5-5 and TRBJ2-2; the D gene is possibly TRBD2 (5 bases). Germline V gene lookup returns CDR1 SGHKS and CDR2 YYEKEE (reference sequence). V was trimmed by 4 bases and J by 5 bases, leaving 18 bases between them. The length of the CDR3 is 16 residues. CDR3 loop: CASSPPGDLWTGELFF. The CDR3 DNA reads TGTGCCAGCAGCCCCCCCGGGGATTTGTGGACCGGGGAGCTGTTTTTT.

The chain has TRBV6-6 and TRBJ1-3; D is uncertain. The CDR3 totals 14 residues. Germline assignment: CDR1 MNHNY and CDR2 SVGAGI (reference sequence). V was clipped by 6 bases and J by 0 bases, with 9 bases between them. In DNA form, the CDR3 reads TGTGCCAGCAGCGACACTTCCTCTGGAAACACCATATATTTT. Protein: CASSDTSSGNTIYF.

J is TRBJ1-1 and V is TRBV2; TRBD1 might be the D (5 bases). CDR3 size: 15 residues. Looked up from germline, CDR1 is SNHLY and CDR2 is FYNNEI. The ends were cut back, 1 base at V and 4 bases at J, with 13 bases in the middle. The CDR3 nucleotides read TGTGCCAGCAGTGAAGTGATGTCTAGGGGCACTGAAGCTTTCTTT. Translated, it gives CASSEVMSRGTEAFF.

The chain joins TRBV28 to TRBJ1-2; D may be TRBD1 (5 bases). Trimming took off 4 bases at V and 8 bases at J, with 17 bases between the two ends. CDR3 length: 14 residues. CDR1 is MDHEN, CDR2 SYDVKM, per germline. CDR3 DNA sequence: TGTGCCAGCAGTTCCGGGGGGGACTTTGAAGGCTACACCTTC. Amino acids: CASSSGGDFEGYTF.

The CDR3 bases are TGTGCCAGTAGTATGAATACAGGTTCAAATCAGCCCCAGCATTTT. Residues: CASSMNTGSNQPQHF. V gene TRBV19 combines with J gene TRBJ1-5; a weak D match, TRBD1 (5 bases). The V gene's germline CDR1 is LNHDA and CDR2 SQIVND (reference sequence). This CDR3 has 15 amino acids. Trimming shortened V by 3 bases and J by 4 bases, and 13 bases separated the two germline ends.

This clone has just a few counts. V is TRBV28 and J is TRBJ1-5; D may be TRBD1 (6 bases). In germline, CDR1 is MDHEN, CDR2 SYDVKM. The germline V and J ends were trimmed by 5 bases and 11 bases, with 10 bases remaining between them. CDR3 length: 11 amino acids. The CDR3: CASSLSGAQHF. The CDR3 nucleotides read TGTGCCAGCAGTCTCTCAGGGGCCCAGCATTTT.

This chain connects TRBV21-1 to TRBJ1-5; the DNA was not used to check the table's D call, TRBD1. TRBV21-1 is marked as a pseudogene. This CDR3 is 16 amino acids long. CDR3 in amino acids: CASSNTGQGVRQPQHF. As DNA, the CDR3 is TGTGCCAGCAGCAACACGGGACAGGGGGTAAGACAGCCCCAGCATTTT.

The chain joins TRBV5-1 to TRBJ2-3, with TRBD1 as a possible D gene (5 bases). Germline lookup yields CDR1 SGHRS and CDR2 YFSETQ. The germline V and J ends were trimmed by 0 bases and 6 bases, with 14 bases remaining between them. The CDR3 has 15 amino acids. CDR3 residues: CASSLVPVGADTQYF. CDR3 nucleotides: TGCGCCAGCAGCTTGGTACCCGTTGGGGCCGATACGCAGTATTTT.

This chain connects TRBV24-1 to TRBJ1-2, with unresolved D. CDR3 length equals 12 residues. CDR1 is KGHDR, CDR2 SFDVKD, per germline. V was pared by 2 bases and J by 6 bases, with 6 bases between. In nucleotides, the CDR3 is TGTGCCACCAGTGATTACGGGAATGGCTACACCTTC. Protein sequence: CATSDYGNGYTF.

The chain's CDR3 is CASSWAPGTGLNTEAFF. The CDR3, as DNA: TGCGCCAGCAGCTGGGCTCCCGGGACAGGATTGAACACTGAAGCTTTCTTT. This chain joins TRBV5-1 and TRBJ1-1, with 8 bases lining up with TRBD1. The V gene end was trimmed by 3 bases and the J gene end by 0 bases; junction bases not matched to a gene: 10. The CDR3 has 17 residues. Germline CDR1 and CDR2: SGHRS and YFSETQ. Filled out from reference TRBV5-1 and TRBJ1-1, the complete variable domain reads KAGVTQTPRYLIKTRGQQVTLSCSPISGHRSVSWYQQTPGQGLQFLFEYFSETQRNKGNFPGRFSGRQFSNSRSEMNVSTLELGDSALYLCASSWAPGTGLNTEAFFGQGTRLTVV.